This entry lists 15 T cell receptor beta chains sequenced from one sample in a study of beta chain features in type 1 diabetes. The whole isolated RNA underwent reverse transcription, so sequencing captured expressed TCRB transcripts. The protocol was immunoSEQ multiplex PCR, while the TCRdb copy is restricted to in-frame clones and leaves out a portion. The table records around 180,000 clones, about an eighth of them present only once. The specimen sequenced was central memory CD4+ T cells from blood. Source of these receptors: a woman aged 18-30 years in good health.

This chain joins TRBV2 and TRBJ1-4, with 7 bases lining up with TRBD1. This CDR3 has 14 amino acids. The V gene end was trimmed by 3 bases and the J gene end by 8 bases; junction bases not matched to a gene: 6. Germline V lookup: CDR1 SNHLY, CDR2 FYNNEI. CDR3 coding DNA: TGTGCCAGCAGTGACGGGACAGCAACAGAAAAACTGTTTTTT. Protein sequence: CASSDGTATEKLFF. Filled out from reference TRBV2 and TRBJ1-4, the complete variable domain reads EPEVTQTPSHQVTQMGQEVILRCVPISNHLYFYWYRQILGQKVEFLVSFYNNEISEKSEIFDDQFSVERPDGSNFTLKIRSTKLEDSAMYFCASSDGTATEKLFFGSGTQLSVL.

The rearrangement links TRBV2 to TRBJ1-4; 9 bases align to TRBD1. The germline V gene encodes CDR1 SNHLY and CDR2 FYNNEI. V trimming: 6 bases; J trimming: 3 bases; junction bases outside the gene matches: 2. CDR3 size: 14 residues. The CDR3: CASRDRGSNEKLFF. CDR3 DNA: TGTGCCAGCAGGGACAGGGGATCTAATGAAAAACTGTTTTTT.

The chain uses TRBV30 and TRBJ2-6; D remains unclear. The germline V gene encodes CDR1 GTSNPN and CDR2 SVGIG (reference sequence). The CDR3 consists of 13 residues. The V end lost 3 bases, the J end lost 4 bases, and 7 bases lay between the germline ends. The CDR3 bases are TGTGCCTGGAGGTATTCCGGGGCCAACGTCCTGACTTTC. Translation gives CAWRYSGANVLTF.

The J gene is TRBJ2-3, the V gene TRBV5-1; the match to TRBD1 covers 10 bases. CDR1 is SGHRS, CDR2 YFSETQ, per germline. The CDR3 is 15 residues long. After removal of 4 bases from V and 3 bases from J, the junction contained 5 bases not matched to a gene. CDR3 bases: TGCGCCAGCAGCGGCGGGACAGGGGTAACAGATACGCAGTATTTT. Protein product: CASSGGTGVTDTQYF.

This clone was recorded only once. The chain carries TRBV28 and TRBJ2-5; 10 nucleotides line up with TRBD2. The V segment lost 3 bases and the J segment 5 bases; nucleotides outside the gene matches: 6. The V gene's germline CDR1 is MDHEN and CDR2 SYDVKM. This CDR3 is built from 15 residues. This CDR3 reads CASSFPAGGRETQYF. DNA for the CDR3: TGTGCCAGCAGTTTTCCAGCGGGAGGGCGGGAGACCCAGTACTTC.

This clone showed up just a few times. The CDR3: CASSLEESRTDTQYF. Written as DNA, the CDR3 is TGCGCCAGCAGCTTGGAAGAAAGCCGCACAGATACGCAGTATTTT. The chain uses TRBV5-1 and TRBJ2-3; D call uncertain. CDR1 and CDR2 from the germline V gene are SGHRS and YFSETQ. CDR3 length equals 15 residues. Trimming stripped 0 bases from V and 1 base from J, with 9 bases between. The complete variable domain, with remaining parts taken from reference TRBV5-1 and TRBJ2-3, reads KAGVTQTPRYLIKTRGQQVTLSCSPISGHRSVSWYQQTPGQGLQFLFEYFSETQRNKGNFPGRFSGRQFSNSRSEMNVSTLELGDSALYLCASSLEESRTDTQYFGPGTRLTVL.

The rearrangement joins TRBV18 to TRBJ1-2, with D perhaps matching TRBD1 (6 bases). Germline V gene lookup returns CDR1 KGHSH and CDR2 LQKENI. The CDR3 consists of 13 residues. V was clipped by 1 base and J by 8 bases, with 11 bases between them. CDR3 loop: CASSPRQAEGYTF. DNA for the CDR3: TGTGCCAGCTCACCACGACAGGCTGAGGGCTACACCTTC.

V and J are TRBV5-6 and TRBJ2-3; 8 bases match TRBD1. With 1 base clipped from V and 1 base from J, the junction kept 2 bases outside the gene matches. CDR1 and CDR2 from the germline V gene are SGHDT and YYEEEE. The CDR3 length is 15 residues. The CDR3 DNA reads as TGTGCCAGCAGCTTGTCGACAGGGGGCACAGATACGCAGTATTTT. Protein sequence: CASSLSTGGTDTQYF.

The rearrangement links TRBV6-5 to TRBJ1-2; D uncertain. From germline, CDR1 is MNHEY and CDR2 SVGAGI. V shed 11 bases and J shed 3 bases, with 13 bases lying between them. This CDR3 is 12 amino acids long. For the CDR3, the DNA is TGTGCCGGACGCGGGGAAGACTATGGCTACACCTTC. This encodes CAGRGEDYGYTF.

This clone showed up just a few times. The chain has TRBV7-9 and TRBJ1-2, with D perhaps matching TRBD1 (5 bases). The CDR3 is made up of 15 amino acids. CDR1 and CDR2 from the germline V gene are SEHNR and FQNEAQ (reference sequence). The germline V and J ends were trimmed by 5 bases and 0 bases, with 13 bases remaining between them. The CDR3 region has the DNA TGTGCCAGCAGCCCGCGGACACCCACTAACTATGGCTACACCTTC. It yields the protein CASSPRTPTNYGYTF.

The table lists this clone with a few counts. The chain combines TRBV11-2 with TRBJ2-7; the D gene is possibly TRBD1 (6 bases). This CDR3 is built from 13 residues. Germline lookup yields CDR1 SGHAT and CDR2 FQNNGV. V was clipped by 3 bases and J by 5 bases, with 11 bases between them. The CDR3 protein is CASSLGALNEQYF. The CDR3, as DNA: TGTGCCAGCAGCTTGGGGGCTCTGAACGAGCAGTACTTC.

This clone was observed at least ten times. The V call is TRBV28, the J call TRBJ2-7, with 13 nucleotides matching TRBD2. The CDR3 length is 16 residues. The ends lost 5 bases at V and 7 bases at J; junction bases unmatched: 11. Germline V CDR1 and CDR2: MDHEN, SYDVKM. CDR3 nucleotides: TGTGCCAGCAGTCTACCCGGACTAGCGGGAGCGCGGGAGCAGTACTTC. Protein: CASSLPGLAGAREQYF.

This clone has only a few counts. This chain uses TRBV9 with TRBJ2-1, with TRBD1 identical over 12 bases. The germline V gene encodes CDR1 SGDLS and CDR2 YYNGEE. The CDR3 contains 17 residues. J gave up 9 bases and V 4 bases, and 14 bases lay outside the gene matches. The CDR3 DNA reads as TGTGCCAGCAGCTTCTATCCGGGACAGGGGGCGCATGGTGAGCAGTTCTTC. This translates into CASSFYPGQGAHGEQFF.

This clone appeared a few times. The chain couples TRBV4-1 to TRBJ2-5; D not certain. The CDR3 covers 15 residues. V was shortened by 5 bases and J by 5 bases, with 18 bases between the two germline ends. Germline CDR1 reads MGHRA; CDR2 reads YSYEKL. The DNA of the CDR3 is TGCGCCAGCAGCAGAGGTCCGGTGATCGAGGAGACCCAGTACTTC. This codes for CASSRGPVIEETQYF.

The rearrangement uses TRBV7-8 and TRBJ1-1, with D perhaps matching TRBD1 (6 bases). The germline V gene encodes CDR1 SGHVS and CDR2 FQNEAQ. The V gene lost 5 bases and the J gene lost 7 bases, with 14 bases spanning the gap. The CDR3 spans 13 residues. The DNA of the CDR3 is TGTGCCAGCAGCACATCGGGACACCTTGAAGCTTTCTTT. Translated: CASSTSGHLEAFF.